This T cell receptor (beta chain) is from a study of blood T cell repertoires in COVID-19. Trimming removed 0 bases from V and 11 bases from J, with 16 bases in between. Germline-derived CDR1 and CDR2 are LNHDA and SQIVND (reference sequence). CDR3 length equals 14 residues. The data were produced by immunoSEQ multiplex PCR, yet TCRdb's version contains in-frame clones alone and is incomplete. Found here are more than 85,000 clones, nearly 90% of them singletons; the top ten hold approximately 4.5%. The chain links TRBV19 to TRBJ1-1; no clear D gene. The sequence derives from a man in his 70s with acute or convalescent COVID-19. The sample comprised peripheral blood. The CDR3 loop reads CASSIDRMGLDAFF. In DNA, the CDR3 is TGTGCCAGTAGTATAGATCGGATGGGCCTTGACGCTTTCTTT.